Given below is one T cell receptor (beta chain) in context. This record comes from a study of beta chain features in type 1 diabetes. Expressed TCRB transcripts were sequenced, since all the RNA that had been isolated was reverse transcribed. Profiled with immunoSEQ multiplex PCR; TCRdb holds only in-frame clones, not every one. This repertoire shows approximately 84,000 clones, 30% to 35% found once; its top ten account for 0.45% to 0.55%. The CDR3 is 13 residues long. V lost 8 bases and J lost 8, with 17 bases in between. Germline V gene sequence: CDR1 LNHNV, CDR2 YYDKDF (reference sequence). The sequence derives from a woman aged 18-30 years in good health. Sequenced input: stem cell memory CD4+ T cells from blood. The chain is built from TRBV15 and TRBJ2-3, with unresolved D. CDR3 region: CATGSLGRVTQYF. The CDR3 region has the DNA TGTGCCACCGGCTCACTTGGGCGAGTTACGCAGTATTTT.